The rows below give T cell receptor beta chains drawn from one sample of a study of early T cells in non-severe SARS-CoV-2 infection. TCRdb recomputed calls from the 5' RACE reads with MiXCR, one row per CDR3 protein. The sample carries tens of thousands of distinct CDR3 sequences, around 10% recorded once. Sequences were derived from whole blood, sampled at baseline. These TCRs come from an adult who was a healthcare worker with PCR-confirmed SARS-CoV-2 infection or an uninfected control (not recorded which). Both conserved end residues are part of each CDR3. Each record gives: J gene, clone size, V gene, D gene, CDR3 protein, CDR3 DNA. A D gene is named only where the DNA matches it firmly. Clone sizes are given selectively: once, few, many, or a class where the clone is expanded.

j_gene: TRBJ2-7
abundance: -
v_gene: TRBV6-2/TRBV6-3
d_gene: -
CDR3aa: CASSAYPGQTDYEQYF
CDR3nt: TGTGCCAGCAGCGCGTACCCCGGGCAGACCGACTACGAGCAGTACTTC

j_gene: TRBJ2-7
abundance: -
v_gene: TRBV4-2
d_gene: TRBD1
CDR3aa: CASSHRQGAGSYNEQYF
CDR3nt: TGTGCCAGCAGCCACCGACAGGGGGCGGGATCCTACAATGAGCAGTACTTC

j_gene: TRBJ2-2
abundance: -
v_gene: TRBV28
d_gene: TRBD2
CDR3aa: CASSFPGLAGDRTGELFF
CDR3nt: TGTGCCAGCAGTTTCCCGGGACTAGCGGGAGATCGAACCGGGGAGCTGTTTTTT

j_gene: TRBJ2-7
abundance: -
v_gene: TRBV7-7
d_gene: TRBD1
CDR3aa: CASSSDDRAEQYF
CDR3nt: TGTGCCAGCAGCTCAGACGACAGGGCCGAGCAGTACTTC

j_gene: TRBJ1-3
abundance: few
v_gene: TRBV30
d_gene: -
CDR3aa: CAWSLGVPGNTIYF
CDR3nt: TGTGCCTGGAGTCTCGGGGTCCCTGGAAACACCATATATTTT

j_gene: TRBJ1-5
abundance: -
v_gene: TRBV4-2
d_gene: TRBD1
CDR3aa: CASSQRTGANVNQPQHF
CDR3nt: TGTGCCAGCAGCCAACGGACAGGGGCAAACGTCAATCAGCCCCAGCATTTT

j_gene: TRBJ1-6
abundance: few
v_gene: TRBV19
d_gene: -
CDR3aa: CASSDGGFYNSPLHF
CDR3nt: TGTGCCAGTAGTGACGGGGGGTTCTATAATTCACCCCTCCACTTT

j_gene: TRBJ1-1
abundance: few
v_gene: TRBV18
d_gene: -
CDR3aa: CASSPQRKNTEAFF
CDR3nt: TGTGCCAGCTCACCACAAAGAAAGAACACTGAAGCTTTCTTT

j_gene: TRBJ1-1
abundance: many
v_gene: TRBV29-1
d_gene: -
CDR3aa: CSVAGGFMNTEAFF
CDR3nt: TGCAGCGTTGCTGGGGGATTCATGAACACTGAAGCTTTCTTT

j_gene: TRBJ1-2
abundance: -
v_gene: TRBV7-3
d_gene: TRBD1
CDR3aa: CASSSGQTGGSGYTF
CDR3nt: TGTGCCAGCAGCTCAGGGCAGACAGGGGGCTCCGGCTACACCTTC

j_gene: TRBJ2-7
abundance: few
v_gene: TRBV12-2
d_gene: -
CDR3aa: CASRLVGTSGASYEQYF
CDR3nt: TGTGCAAGTCGCTTAGTTGGGACTAGCGGTGCCTCCTACGAGCAGTACTTC

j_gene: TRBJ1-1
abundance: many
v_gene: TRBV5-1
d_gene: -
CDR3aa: CASMDGAGNTEAFF
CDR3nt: TGCGCCAGCATGGACGGGGCGGGAAACACTGAAGCTTTCTTT

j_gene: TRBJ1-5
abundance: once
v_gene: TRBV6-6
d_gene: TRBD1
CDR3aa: CASTKPDRGHQPQHF
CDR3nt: TGTGCCAGCACCAAACCGGACAGGGGACATCAGCCCCAGCATTTT

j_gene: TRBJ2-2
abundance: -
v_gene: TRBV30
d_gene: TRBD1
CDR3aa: CAWSQTGGWNTGELFF
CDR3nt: TGTGCCTGGAGTCAAACAGGGGGATGGAACACCGGGGAGCTGTTTTTT

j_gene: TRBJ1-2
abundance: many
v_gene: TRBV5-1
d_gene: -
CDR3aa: CASSLDAGTYGYTF
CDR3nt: TGCGCCAGCAGCTTGGATGCAGGGACCTATGGCTACACCTTC

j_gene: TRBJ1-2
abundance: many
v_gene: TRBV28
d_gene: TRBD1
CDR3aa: CASYQGAVANYGYTF
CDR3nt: TGTGCCAGCTATCAGGGGGCAGTAGCTAACTATGGCTACACCTTC

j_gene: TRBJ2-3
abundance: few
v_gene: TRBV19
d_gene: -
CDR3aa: CASSIQGLHTDTQYF
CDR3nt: TGTGCCAGTAGTATTCAGGGGCTTCACACAGATACGCAGTATTTT

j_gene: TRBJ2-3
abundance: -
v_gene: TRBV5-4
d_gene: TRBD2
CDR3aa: CASRPSGLEADTQYF
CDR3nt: TGTGCCAGCAGGCCCTCGGGACTAGAGGCCGATACGCAGTATTTT

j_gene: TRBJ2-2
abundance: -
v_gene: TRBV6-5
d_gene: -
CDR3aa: CASGRLGNTGELFF
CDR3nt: TGTGCCAGCGGACGACTAGGTAACACCGGGGAGCTGTTTTTT

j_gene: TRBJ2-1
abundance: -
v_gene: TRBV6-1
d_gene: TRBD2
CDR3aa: CASSRTSGSGEQFF
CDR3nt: TGTGCCAGCAGTAGGACTAGCGGGAGCGGTGAGCAGTTCTTC

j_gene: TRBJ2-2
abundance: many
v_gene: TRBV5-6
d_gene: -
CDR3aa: CASQNTGELFF
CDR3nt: TGTGCCAGCCAGAACACCGGGGAGCTGTTTTTT

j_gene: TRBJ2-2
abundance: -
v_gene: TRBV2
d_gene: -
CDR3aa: CASSSFGGFTGELFF
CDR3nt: TGTGCCAGCAGCTCCTTTGGGGGATTCACCGGGGAGCTGTTTTTT

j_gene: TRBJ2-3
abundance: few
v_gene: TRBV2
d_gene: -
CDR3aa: CASTPGNTDTQYF
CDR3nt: TGTGCCAGCACCCCAGGGAACACAGATACGCAGTATTTT

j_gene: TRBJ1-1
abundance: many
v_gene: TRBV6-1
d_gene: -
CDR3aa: CASQYGTLEAFF
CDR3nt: TGTGCCAGCCAGTACGGGACTCTTGAAGCTTTCTTT

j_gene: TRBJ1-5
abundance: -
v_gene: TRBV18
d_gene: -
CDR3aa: CASSPGQFNQPQHF
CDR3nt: TGTGCCAGCTCACCCGGACAGTTCAATCAGCCCCAGCATTTT

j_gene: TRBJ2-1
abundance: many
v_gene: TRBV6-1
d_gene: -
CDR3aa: CASSEFNEQFF
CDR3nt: TGTGCCAGCAGTGAATTCAATGAGCAGTTCTTC

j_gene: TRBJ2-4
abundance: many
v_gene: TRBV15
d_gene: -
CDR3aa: CATSRTVGVAKNIQYF
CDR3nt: TGTGCCACCAGCAGAACGGTGGGGGTAGCCAAAAACATTCAGTACTTC

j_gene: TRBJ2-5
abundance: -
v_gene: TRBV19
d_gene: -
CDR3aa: CASSLGPGDQETQYF
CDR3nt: TGTGCCAGTAGTTTGGGACCGGGGGACCAAGAGACCCAGTACTTC

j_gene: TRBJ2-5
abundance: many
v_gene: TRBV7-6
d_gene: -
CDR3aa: CASSLESQETQYF
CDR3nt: TGTGCCAGCAGCTTAGAGAGTCAAGAGACCCAGTACTTC

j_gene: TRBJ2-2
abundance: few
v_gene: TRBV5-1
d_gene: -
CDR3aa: CASSFAGSLIAGELFF
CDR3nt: TGCGCCAGCAGCTTCGCCGGGAGTCTTATCGCCGGGGAGCTGTTTTTT

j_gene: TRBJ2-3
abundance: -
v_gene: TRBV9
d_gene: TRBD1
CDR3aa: CASSPRTGRSFTDTQYF
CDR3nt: TGTGCCAGCAGCCCAAGGACAGGGAGGTCGTTCACAGATACGCAGTATTTT

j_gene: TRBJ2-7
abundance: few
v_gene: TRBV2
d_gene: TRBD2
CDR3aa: CASRERGASYEQYF
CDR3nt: TGTGCCAGCCGTGAGCGGGGGGCCTCCTACGAGCAGTACTTC

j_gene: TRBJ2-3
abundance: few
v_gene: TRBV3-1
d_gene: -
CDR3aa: CASSPGARNTDTQYF
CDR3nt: TGTGCCAGCAGCCCCGGGGCCCGAAACACAGATACGCAGTATTTT

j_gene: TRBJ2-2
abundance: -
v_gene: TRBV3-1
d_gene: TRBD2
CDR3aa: CASSRTSGRSWAGELFF
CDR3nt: TGTGCCAGCAGCCGGACTAGCGGGAGGTCTTGGGCCGGGGAGCTGTTTTTT

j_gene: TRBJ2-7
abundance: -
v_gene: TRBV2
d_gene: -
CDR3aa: CASSDGRDSYEQYF
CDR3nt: TGTGCCAGCAGTGACGGCAGGGACTCCTACGAGCAGTACTTC

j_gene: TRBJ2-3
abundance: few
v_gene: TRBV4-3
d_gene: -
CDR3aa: CASSRASIPDTQYF
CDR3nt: TGCGCCAGCAGCCGAGCCAGTATCCCAGATACGCAGTATTTT

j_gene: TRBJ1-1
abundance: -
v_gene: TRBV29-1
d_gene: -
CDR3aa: CSVAKGENTEAFF
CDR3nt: TGCAGCGTTGCCAAGGGGGAGAACACTGAAGCTTTCTTT

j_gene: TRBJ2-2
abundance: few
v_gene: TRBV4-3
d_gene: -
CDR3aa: CASSTGLPNTGELFF
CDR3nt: TGCGCCAGCAGCACCGGACTACCTAACACCGGGGAGCTGTTTTTT

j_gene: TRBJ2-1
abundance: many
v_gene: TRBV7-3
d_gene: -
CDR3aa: CASSLEDSYNEQFF
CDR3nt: TGTGCCAGCAGCTTAGAAGACTCCTACAATGAGCAGTTCTTC

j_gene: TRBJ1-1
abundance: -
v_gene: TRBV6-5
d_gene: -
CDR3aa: CASTYGGGTEAFF
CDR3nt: TGTGCCAGCACTTACGGGGGGGGCACTGAAGCTTTCTTT

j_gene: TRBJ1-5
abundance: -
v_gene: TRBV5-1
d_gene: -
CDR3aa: CASSLDGQSNQPQHF
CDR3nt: TGCGCCAGCAGCTTGGACGGACAGAGCAATCAGCCCCAGCATTTT

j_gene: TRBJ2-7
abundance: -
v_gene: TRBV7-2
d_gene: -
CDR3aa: CASSLVTSGEQYF
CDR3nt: TGTGCCAGCAGCTTAGTAACAAGCGGCGAGCAGTACTTC

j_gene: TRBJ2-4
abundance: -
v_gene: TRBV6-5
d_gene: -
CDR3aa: CASRSGVIAKNIQYF
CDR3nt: TGTGCCAGCAGGTCAGGGGTAATAGCCAAAAACATTCAGTACTTC

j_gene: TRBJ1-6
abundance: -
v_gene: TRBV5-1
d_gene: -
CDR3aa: CASSLADLNSPLHF
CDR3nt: TGCGCCAGCAGCTTGGCGGACCTGAATTCACCCCTCCACTTT

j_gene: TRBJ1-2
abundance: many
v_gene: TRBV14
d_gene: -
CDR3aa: CASSQDGPLGYTF
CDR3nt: TGTGCCAGCAGCCAAGATGGACCTCTTGGCTACACCTTC

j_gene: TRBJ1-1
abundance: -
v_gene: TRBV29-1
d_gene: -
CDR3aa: CSVESRQYLEAFF
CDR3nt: TGCAGCGTTGAATCCCGACAGTACCTTGAAGCTTTCTTT

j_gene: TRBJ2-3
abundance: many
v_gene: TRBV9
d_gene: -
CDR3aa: CASSATSLTDTQYF
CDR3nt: TGTGCCAGCAGCGCGACTTCACTCACAGATACGCAGTATTTT

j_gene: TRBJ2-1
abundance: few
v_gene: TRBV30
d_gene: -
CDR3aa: CAWSPQRNEQFF
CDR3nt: TGTGCCTGGAGTCCACAGAGAAATGAGCAGTTCTTC

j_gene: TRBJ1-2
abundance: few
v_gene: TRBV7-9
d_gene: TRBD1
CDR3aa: CASSGDRGSGYTF
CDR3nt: TGTGCCAGCAGCGGGGACAGGGGATCTGGCTACACCTTC

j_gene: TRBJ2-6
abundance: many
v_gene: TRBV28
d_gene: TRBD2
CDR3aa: CASSAGRGTVLTF
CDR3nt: TGTGCCAGCAGTGCAGGGCGGGGGACCGTCCTGACTTTC

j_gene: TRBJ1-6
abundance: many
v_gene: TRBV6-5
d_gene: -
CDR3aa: CASSPLASPLHF
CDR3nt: TGTGCCAGCAGCCCCTTGGCTTCACCCCTCCACTTT